This record covers a single T cell receptor beta chain. Its antigen remains unknown. Germline values: CDR1 MGHDK, CDR2 SYGVNS. Trimming took off 7 bases at V and 5 bases at J, with 14 bases between the two ends. The CDR3 length is 13 residues. This sample was included in a study of T-cell reconstitution after alpha-beta-depleted transplantation in children. TCRbeta library construction was performed incorporating unique molecular identifiers. TCRdb itself ran the PCR reads through MiXCR, one entry per CDR3 protein. The table includes 550,000 to 600,000 distinct CDR3 sequences, more than 20% detected once. Study results and caveats: Newly generated T cells supplied most T-cell counts and diversity one year post-transplant. The study reportedly traced alpha-beta T cells about two months after transplant to several hundred expanded graft clones. Surviving thymic progenitors and recipient T cells were the source of high TCRbeta diversity at day 60 in some patients.

The specimen was PBMCs, mostly from graft donor cells, collected 360 days after TCRalphabeta/CD19-depleted stem cell transplant. The chain couples TRBV25-1 to TRBJ1-1, with D possibly matching TRBD1 (6 bases). The sequence came from a boy under three years old who had a stem cell transplant for acute myeloid leukemia, so the T cells may come from the graft donor. The CDR3 DNA follows: TGTGCCAGCATCCTAACAGGGAGTACTGAAGCTTTCTTT. This translates into CASILTGSTEAFF.